This paragraph reports one T cell receptor beta chain. The antigen it recognizes is unknown. The record has no base qualities; no much larger clone is one base away. This sample is drawn from a study of shared T cell receptors in the human thymus (dated by TCRdb to the early 2020s). Regarding the complete study: The study examined how self-reactive, shared T-cell receptor alpha chains are generated in the human thymus.

Receptor libraries were prepared by the immunoSEQ multiplex PCR assay. The table comes from immuneACCESS by way of TCRdb, which keeps in-frame sequences with V and J called. Part of the clones is missing from these tables; in studies checked, under half for an unresolved V gene and the rest for unknown reasons. Present in this sample are over 650,000 clones, 87% of which were seen just once. The ten biggest clones cover 0.0094% of the sample. From the germline V gene (reference sequence), CDR1 is SGHKS and CDR2 is YYEKEE. The CDR3 sequence holds 16 residues, the cysteine and phenylalanine included. This entry keeps only the CDR3 DNA: 48 bases, framed from base 1. V is shortened by 1 base, J by 2 bases, and the region joining them spans 10 bases. These data are also associated with another study on human thymus T cells. Drawing on the second study: The donors were immunologically healthy infants in Finland who had open corrective cardiac surgery for congenital heart defects. The thymus tissue came from surgical resects taken out during corrective cardiac surgery. V and J gene segment usage appeared biased in both thymic and peripheral blood repertoires. The related research reported highly overlapping thymic TCR repertoires among unrelated individuals. The study described the TCR alpha and beta repertoires in roughly 8 infant thymus samples and a few matching peripheral blood samples. Donor ages ranging from 7 to 244 days were recorded, and about six male and a couple of female infants were included in the cohort. Thymocytes were freed from the tissue by mechanical means and kept at -70 degrees C as pellets of about 9-30 million cells. A QIAsymphony instrument was used to extract genomic DNA from frozen cell pellets. TCRB and TCRAD loci were amplified from a standardized quantity of quality-controlled genomic DNA using the immunoSEQ multiplex PCR assay. The V(D)J region was spanned by amplicons of a length sufficient to cover the CDR3 and to identify V and J genes. Amplicon sequencing was performed on an Illumina platform through the commercial immunoSEQ service. Primer bias and sequencing errors were corrected as previously described, and TCRAD and TCRB definitions were based on the IMGT database. Repertoires were analysed with immunoSEQ Analyzer 3.0 and VDJTools, covering basic statistics, V/J segment usage, diversity estimates, rarefaction and pairwise overlap. Diversity was estimated using the Chao1, ChaoE, Efron-Thisted, Shannon and inverse Simpson indices, and was also estimated on datasets down-sampled to the size of the smallest sample. Repertoire overlap used strict matching of CDR3 nucleotide sequence, V gene and J gene, with Jaccard-based multidimensional scaling clustering. Thymus samples yielded on average roughly 800,000 unique TCRB clonotypes, compared with 70,000 to 85,000 from blood samples.

The clonotype comes from a boy in the first two years of life with a congenital heart defect. Donor details come from another sample of the same person, matched by shared clones. Sequenced material: thymocytes. Recombination joined TRBV5-5 with TRBJ2-6; the D gene assignment is ambiguous. Here the CDR3 is given as CASSLQVVAGANVLTF. The DNA is as follows: TGTGCCAGCAGCTTGCAGGTAGTAGCTGGGGCCAACGTCCTGACTTTC. Reference TRBV5-5 and TRBJ2-6 genes cover what lies past the CDR3, so the full variable domain is DAGVTQSPTHLIKTRGQQVTLRCSPISGHKSVSWYQQVLGQGPQFIFQYYEKEERGRGNFPDRFSARQFPNYSSELNVNALLLGDSALYLCASSLQVVAGANVLTFGAGSRLTVL.